Listed below are T cell receptor beta chains from one sample, sequenced in a study of cytomegalovirus exposure and HLA in healthy donors. Data came from immunoSEQ multiplex PCR; TCRdb stores just in-frame clones and leaves some out. The data hold roughly 100,000 clones, with roughly 73% observed a single time. The sample taken for sequencing was PBMCs. The receptor source for this set is a man aged 35-49 years in good health and CMV-seronegative. CDR3s include the opening cysteine and the closing phenylalanine or tryptophan. The order of the fields is V gene, D gene, clone size, J gene, CDR3 protein, CDR3 DNA. The D gene is left open where the match is weak. Clone size, where shown, is once, few, many, or a class for clones that have expanded.

TRBV5-4	TRBD1	NA	TRBJ2-7	CASSSNRGDNEQYF	TGTGCCAGCAGCTCGAACAGGGGGGACAACGAGCAGTACTTC
TRBV7-6	TRBD2	NA	TRBJ2-4	CASSLAASGGENIQYF	TGTGCCAGCAGCTTAGCGGCTAGCGGGGGCGAAAACATTCAGTACTTC
TRBV29-1	NA	NA	TRBJ1-1	CSAGQVDTEAFF	TGCAGCGCCGGACAAGTGGACACTGAAGCTTTCTTT
TRBV7-8	TRBD1	NA	TRBJ1-2	CASSLGGTGRYGYTF	TGTGCCAGCAGCTTAGGAGGGACAGGGCGCTATGGCTACACCTTC
TRBV27	NA	NA	TRBJ2-2	CASSFMGLTGELFF	TGTGCCAGCAGTTTTATGGGGCTCACCGGGGAGCTGTTTTTT
TRBV6-1	NA	NA	TRBJ1-5	CASSDGPGGNQPQHF	TGTGCCAGCAGTGACGGTCCAGGCGGCAATCAGCCCCAGCATTTT
TRBV11-2	NA	NA	TRBJ2-3	CASSLERGTDTQYF	TGTGCCAGCAGCTTAGAGCGGGGCACAGATACGCAGTATTTT
TRBV11-2	NA	NA	TRBJ1-1	CASSLVRDTEAFF	TGTGCCAGCAGCTTAGTGAGGGACACTGAAGCTTTCTTT
TRBV6-5	NA	NA	TRBJ1-1	CASSSGAGVNTEAFF	TGTGCCAGCAGTTCGGGGGCGGGGGTTAACACTGAAGCTTTCTTT
TRBV6-1	NA	NA	TRBJ1-3	CASSEYGGVLDTIYF	TGTGCCAGCAGTGAATACGGGGGGGTATTAGACACCATATATTTT
TRBV11-2	TRBD2	NA	TRBJ2-7	CASSLQSGAAYEQYF	TGTGCCAGCAGCTTACAGAGCGGGGCCGCCTACGAGCAGTACTTC
TRBV27	NA	NA	TRBJ2-6	CASRPGTRNSGANVLTF	TGTGCCAGCAGACCTGGGACAAGGAACTCTGGGGCCAACGTCCTGACTTTC
TRBV19	TRBD1	NA	TRBJ2-3	CASTRQGTTTDTQYF	TGTGCCAGTACCCGACAGGGAACAACGACAGATACGCAGTATTTT
TRBV4-2	TRBD1	NA	TRBJ1-5	CASSQGAGTGRFGNQPQHF	TGTGCCAGCAGCCAGGGCGCCGGGACAGGGCGATTTGGCAATCAGCCCCAGCATTTT
TRBV4-2	TRBD1	NA	TRBJ1-2	CASSQTTGTYGYTF	TGTGCCAGCAGCCAAACGACAGGGACCTATGGCTACACCTTC
TRBV6-5	NA	NA	TRBJ1-2	CASNPTGPNNYGYTF	TGTGCCAGCAATCCGACAGGCCCCAATAACTATGGCTACACCTTC
TRBV7-2	TRBD2	NA	TRBJ2-1	CASSLAVGGSYNEQFF	TGTGCCAGCAGCTTAGCCGTCGGGGGGTCCTACAATGAGCAGTTCTTC
TRBV14	NA	NA	TRBJ1-5	CASSQTGLQQPQHF	TGTGCCAGCAGTCAAACAGGCCTACAGCAGCCCCAGCATTTT
TRBV23-1	NA	NA	TRBJ2-7	CASTLTSTGNPSYEQYF	TGCGCCAGCACCCTGACGAGTACAGGGAATCCCTCCTACGAGCAGTACTTC
TRBV6-1	TRBD2	NA	TRBJ2-3	CASSDTGTSGGDTQYF	TGTGCCAGCAGTGATACCGGGACTAGCGGGGGAGATACGCAGTATTTT
TRBV18	NA	NA	TRBJ1-4	CASSPPQMANEKLFF	TGTGCCAGCTCACCACCCCAGATGGCTAATGAAAAACTGTTTTTT
TRBV4-1	TRBD1	NA	TRBJ2-7	CASSQTNTGGGYEQYF	TGCGCCAGCAGCCAAACTAATACAGGGGGCGGATACGAGCAGTACTTC
TRBV2	NA	NA	TRBJ1-2	CASSTGTSGYTF	TGTGCCAGCAGTACCGGGACATCTGGCTACACCTTC
TRBV6-5	TRBD1	NA	TRBJ1-2	CASSSSDRGRYTF	TGTGCCAGCAGTTCCTCAGACAGGGGACGCTACACCTTC
TRBV7-2	TRBD2	few	TRBJ2-1	CASSLTSASYNEQFF	TGTGCCAGCAGCTTAACTAGCGCCTCCTACAATGAGCAGTTCTTC
TRBV28	NA	once	TRBJ2-7	CASSPTWGQFSSYEQYF	TGTGCCAGCAGCCCGACCTGGGGGCAGTTTAGCTCCTACGAGCAGTACTTC
TRBV19	TRBD2	few	TRBJ2-5	CASSINRGGRQETQYF	TGTGCCAGTAGTATCAATCGGGGGGGCCGACAAGAGACCCAGTACTTC
TRBV7-9	TRBD1	NA	TRBJ2-7	CASSSMTGNEQYF	TGTGCCAGCAGCTCTATGACAGGGAACGAGCAGTACTTC
TRBV5-1	TRBD2	NA	TRBJ2-3	CASSLGRGDGTDTQYF	TGCGCCAGCAGCTTGGGGCGGGGGGACGGCACAGATACGCAGTATTTT
TRBV6-1	NA	NA	TRBJ1-1	CASSPAGSSTEAFF	TGTGCCAGCAGTCCCGCGGGGAGCAGCACTGAAGCTTTCTTT
TRBV5-1	TRBD2	NA	TRBJ2-5	CASSLAVAGARETQYF	TGCGCCAGCAGCTTGGCGGTAGCGGGGGCTCGGGAGACCCAGTACTTC
TRBV7-2	TRBD1	NA	TRBJ2-5	CASSSRVETGVETQYF	TGTGCCAGCAGCTCCCGGGTCGAGACAGGGGTGGAGACCCAGTACTTC
TRBV19	NA	few	TRBJ1-6	CASSMGGPSSYNSPLHF	TGTGCCAGTAGTATGGGAGGGCCGAGCTCCTATAATTCACCCCTCCACTTT
TRBV7-2	NA	NA	TRBJ2-2	CASSSTGFGTGELFF	TGTGCCAGCAGCTCAACAGGGTTCGGGACCGGGGAGCTGTTTTTT
TRBV5-1	NA	NA	TRBJ2-7	CASSLGATTYEQYF	TGCGCCAGCAGCTTAGGGGCCACCACTTACGAGCAGTACTTC
TRBV6-1	TRBD1	NA	TRBJ1-2	CASSEVGRGDYGYTF	TGTGCCAGCAGTGAAGTTGGCAGGGGGGACTATGGCTACACCTTC
TRBV6-1	NA	NA	TRBJ2-7	CASIWSSQGGHEQYF	TGTGCCAGCATCTGGTCTTCGCAGGGGGGCCACGAGCAGTACTTC